A single sample gave rise to the 18 T cell receptor beta chains below, sequenced in a study of shared clonotypes between healthy human individuals. Libraries were prepared by immunoSEQ multiplex PCR; TCRdb keeps only in-frame clonotypes and omits some of them. Seen here are roughly 2,300,000 clones, 85% to 95% observed once, and the top ten hold 0.37%. The sequenced sample consisted of naive CD4+ T cells from PBMCs. Subset: CD45RA+ positively selected. Receptors were obtained from a man aged 18 to 35 in good health. Some clones in this sample may be carry-over from other donors' samples.

The chain carries TRBV30 and TRBJ2-7; D assignment may be TRBD1 or TRBD2 (5 bases each). The germline V gene has CDR1 GTSNPN and CDR2 SVGIG (reference sequence). Trimming removed 0 bases from V and 3 bases from J, with 12 bases in between. This CDR3 comprises 14 residues. The CDR3 spells CAWSVRAGSYEQYF. CDR3 coding DNA: TGTGCCTGGAGTGTAAGAGCAGGGAGCTACGAGCAGTACTTC.

The CDR3: CASSLAGTPRNNEQFF. DNA for the CDR3: TGCGCCAGCAGCTTGGCCGGGACACCTAGGAACAATGAGCAGTTCTTC. The chain has TRBV5-1 and TRBJ2-1; possibly TRBD1 for D (6 bases). The germline gives CDR1 SGHRS, CDR2 YFSETQ. Trimming cost V 0 bases and J 5 bases, with 15 bases left between them. The CDR3 sequence is 16 residues long. The whole variable domain, remainder taken from reference TRBV5-1 and TRBJ2-1, is KAGVTQTPRYLIKTRGQQVTLSCSPISGHRSVSWYQQTPGQGLQFLFEYFSETQRNKGNFPGRFSGRQFSNSRSEMNVSTLELGDSALYLCASSLAGTPRNNEQFFGPGTRLTVL.

This chain links TRBV11-2 with TRBJ2-2; D is perhaps TRBD1 (5 bases). The CDR3 has 15 residues. Germline CDR1 and CDR2: SGHAT and FQNNGV. V was clipped by 0 bases and J by 3 bases, with 8 bases between them. The CDR3 spells CASSLDLGDTGELFF. In nucleotides, the CDR3 is TGTGCCAGCAGCTTAGACTTAGGGGACACCGGGGAGCTGTTTTTT.

This rearrangement joins TRBV2 to TRBJ1-1; a weak D match, TRBD1 (5 bases). Germline CDR1 SNHLY, CDR2 FYNNEI. The germline V and J ends were trimmed by 8 bases and 5 bases, with 12 bases remaining between them. The CDR3 has 12 amino acids. CDR3 nucleotide sequence: TGTGCCAGCCAGACGGGGGATACTGAAGCTTTCTTT. Its protein product is CASQTGDTEAFF.

The V call is TRBV5-1, the J call TRBJ2-3, with D maybe TRBD2 (6 bases). Germline lookup yields CDR1 SGHRS and CDR2 YFSETQ. The CDR3 totals 16 residues. V was clipped by 3 bases and J by 1 base, with 15 bases between them. CDR3 bases: TGCGCCAGCAGCTCGGCGGGCGGGATTCGCACAGATACGCAGTATTTT. Encoded protein: CASSSAGGIRTDTQYF. Combining the CDR3 with reference TRBV5-1 and TRBJ2-3 gives the whole variable domain KAGVTQTPRYLIKTRGQQVTLSCSPISGHRSVSWYQQTPGQGLQFLFEYFSETQRNKGNFPGRFSGRQFSNSRSEMNVSTLELGDSALYLCASSSAGGIRTDTQYFGPGTRLTVL.

The genes are TRBV20-1 and TRBJ1-2; D gene unclear. The CDR3 has 11 residues. Germline CDR1 is DFQATT and CDR2 is SNEGSKA (reference sequence). Trimming took 7 bases from V and 4 from J, leaving 10 bases between them. This CDR3 is CSVSGSYGYTF. DNA for the CDR3: TGCAGTGTGAGCGGCTCCTATGGCTACACCTTC.

The V and J genes are TRBV15 and TRBJ2-7; 10 bases are shared with TRBD1. This CDR3 is 16 amino acids long. CDR1 and CDR2 from the germline V gene are LNHNV and YYDKDF (reference sequence). Trimming at V came to 2 bases and at J to 2 bases, leaving 6 bases not matched to a gene. CDR3 sequence reads: CATSRLGQGSTYEQYF. CDR3 sequence (DNA): TGTGCCACCAGCAGATTGGGACAGGGGAGCACCTACGAGCAGTACTTC.

A note on this clone: This sample also contains other DNA sequences that code for the same CDR3. The rearrangement links TRBV7-2 to TRBJ1-1, with TRBD1 as a possible D gene (6 bases). CDR3 size: 14 residues. V was trimmed by 5 bases and J by 1 base, leaving 11 bases between them. The germline gives CDR1 SGHTA, CDR2 FQGNSA. CDR3 nucleotide sequence: TGTGCCAGCAGCCCATGGACAGCGAACACTGAAGCTTTCTTT. Protein: CASSPWTANTEAFF.

The CDR3 DNA follows: TGTGCCAGCTCCCCGAGAACAGAGCGGACTGAAGCTTTCTTT. The encoded protein is CASSPRTERTEAFF. This sequence joins TRBV18 and TRBJ1-1; D is undetermined. V was trimmed by 6 bases and J by 5 bases, leaving 16 bases between them. The CDR3 runs 14 residues. Germline-derived CDR1 and CDR2 are KGHSH and LQKENI.

The genes are TRBV30 and TRBJ1-2; D remains unclear. The germline V gene has CDR1 GTSNPN and CDR2 SVGIG (reference sequence). V lost 1 base and J lost 4, with 13 bases in between. This CDR3 region has 14 residues. This CDR3 reads CAWSAIRGSYGYTF. As DNA, the CDR3 is TGTGCCTGGAGTGCCATTCGGGGAAGCTATGGCTACACCTTC.

This chain connects TRBV7-9 to TRBJ2-7; 13 nucleotides agree with TRBD2. V shed 5 bases and J 6 bases; nucleotides not matched to a gene: 4. The CDR3 loop spans 14 amino acids. The germline V gene encodes CDR1 SEHNR and CDR2 FQNEAQ (reference sequence). The CDR3 is CASSLGLAGFEQYF. The CDR3 nucleotides are TGTGCCAGCAGCCTGGGACTAGCGGGATTCGAGCAGTACTTC. The complete variable domain, with remaining parts taken from reference TRBV7-9 and TRBJ2-7, reads DTGVSQNPRHKITKRGQNVTFRCDPISEHNRLYWYRQTLGQGPEFLTYFQNEAQLEKSRLLSDRFSAERPKGSFSTLEIQRTEQGDSAMYLCASSLGLAGFEQYFGPGTRLTVT.

The chain carries TRBV30 and TRBJ1-2; D remains unclear. Germline lookup yields CDR1 GTSNPN and CDR2 SVGIG (reference sequence). Trimming left V 1 base short and J 8 bases short, with 11 bases between. The CDR3 runs 12 residues. DNA of the CDR3: TGTGCCTGGAGTGCCCCGAAATACGGCTACACCTTC. It translates to CAWSAPKYGYTF.

The CDR3 protein is CASSPGQGGRAQYF. In DNA, the CDR3 is TGTGCCAGCAGCCCCGGACAGGGGGGGAGGGCCCAGTACTTC. The chain uses TRBV7-2 and TRBJ2-5; 10 bases are a match to TRBD1. Germline trimming cut 5 bases from V and 9 bases from J; bases unmatched to any gene: 9. The CDR3 has 14 residues. Germline V gene data show CDR1 as SGHTA and CDR2 as FQGNSA.

The chain joins TRBV9 to TRBJ2-7, with D tentatively TRBD1 or TRBD2 (5 bases each). CDR1 SGDLS and CDR2 YYNGEE come from the germline V gene. This CDR3 comprises 15 residues. Trimming cost V 0 bases and J 3 bases, with 13 bases left between them. CDR3 sequence (DNA): TGTGCCAGCAGCGTAGGGGGCGGGTTCAGCTACGAGCAGTACTTC. Encoded protein: CASSVGGGFSYEQYF.

The chain links TRBV5-1 to TRBJ2-2, with D perhaps given as TRBD1 or TRBD2 (6 bases each). Germline lookup yields CDR1 SGHRS and CDR2 YFSETQ. This CDR3 is 15 amino acids long. Trimming took off 4 bases at V and 6 bases at J, with 16 bases between the two ends. The CDR3 sequence is CASSGILGGSGELFF. The CDR3 bases are TGCGCCAGCAGCGGGATCCTCGGGGGCTCCGGGGAGCTGTTTTTT.

J is TRBJ2-7 and V is TRBV29-1; 7 bases are shared with TRBD2. V was clipped by 4 bases and J by 2 bases; unmatched bases: 14. Germline CDR1 reads SQVTM; CDR2 reads ANQGSEA. This CDR3 region has 16 residues. DNA of the CDR3: TGCAGCGTTGTTAGCCCTCCGGCTAGCGGACCCTACGAGCAGTACTTC. Its protein is CSVVSPPASGPYEQYF.

Comments on this clone: Other DNA sequences in this specimen translate into the identical CDR3. The rearrangement links TRBV6-5 to TRBJ1-4; the D is unclear. The CDR3 runs 13 residues. Germline V CDR1 and CDR2: MNHEY, SVGAGI. V was pared by 5 bases and J by 0 bases, with 4 bases between. In DNA, the CDR3 is TGTGCCAGCAGTGGCGCAACTAATGAAAAACTGTTTTTT. This encodes CASSGATNEKLFF.

The chain is built from TRBV7-2 and TRBJ2-5; 7 positions agree with TRBD2. V dropped 5 bases and J dropped 2; count of bases not matched to a gene: 8. The V gene's germline CDR1 is SGHTA and CDR2 FQGNSA. The CDR3 has 15 amino acids. CDR3 sequence reads: CASSPVASGQETQYF. CDR3 coding DNA: TGTGCCAGCAGCCCTGTGGCTAGCGGTCAAGAGACCCAGTACTTC.